This T cell receptor beta chain was identified in a study of OX40 agonist ivuxolimab in advanced cancers. General study points: The study observed clonal expansion of CD4+ and CD8+ blood T cells by week 6 at 0.1 to 3.0 mg/kg.

CDR1 and CDR2 (germline): SGHTA, FQGNSA. The CDR3 has 14 residues. V lost 6 bases and J 6 bases, leaving 18 bases between the germline ends. As for this clone: Its antigen is not identified.

The protocol was immunoSEQ multiplex PCR, while the TCRdb copy is restricted to in-frame clones and leaves out a portion. The table shows about 69,000 clones, with roughly 84% occurring only once. The origin of this receptor is an adult with an advanced solid tumor such as melanoma, head and neck, liver or kidney cancer. The sequenced sample was CD4+ or CD8+ T cells sorted from blood, obtained in a trial of the OX40 agonist ivuxolimab. The genes are TRBV7-2 and TRBJ2-7; the D is unclear. The CDR3, as DNA: TGTGCCAGCAGTCCACGGCGGCTAACTCGCGAGCAGTACTTC. This encodes CASSPRRLTREQYF.